In its sample, the clone carrying this T cell receptor beta chain was seen a few times. Its cognate antigen is unknown. Trimming cost V 6 bases and J 2 bases; bases outside gene matches: 7. Germline V gene sequence: CDR1 SGHAT, CDR2 FQDESV (reference sequence). CDR3 length equals 15 residues. The data belong to a study of OX40 agonist ivuxolimab in advanced cancers. Study information: The treatment was a fully human IgG2 OX40 agonist, ivuxolimab. Study-wide points: Partial responders receiving 0.1-3.0 mg/kg showed among the lowest clonal expansion.

Clones were sequenced by immunoSEQ multiplex PCR, and TCRdb holds only the in-frame ones, with some missing. The repertoire holds fewer than 70,000 clones, with around four fifths as singletons. This specimen consisted of CD4+ or CD8+ T cells sorted from blood, obtained in a trial of the OX40 agonist ivuxolimab. This chain joins TRBV11-1 and TRBJ2-1, with 7 bases aligning to TRBD2. This TCR derives from an adult with an advanced solid tumor such as melanoma, head and neck, liver or kidney cancer. CDR3 coding DNA: TGTGCCAGCAGGTTCAGCGGGGACGCCTACAATGAGCAGTTCTTC. Its translation: CASRFSGDAYNEQFF.